A single sample is the source of the 30 T cell receptor beta chains below, sequenced in a study of sequential checkpoint blockade in melanoma. Only in-frame clones appear in the TCRdb table, and some are missing; sequencing was by immunoSEQ multiplex PCR. The repertoire holds under 2,500 clones, with about 18% as singletons. Treatment of the sample: randomized to nivolumab then ipilimumab (arm A) or the reverse (arm B). Here the sequenced sample was tumor tissue (inferred from file names), taken from a patient given nivolumab and ipilimumab in sequence. Receptors originate from a human donor with melanoma.

The CDR3 spells CASSEFGGAQNTEAFF. In DNA form, the CDR3 reads TGTGCCAGCAGTGAATTCGGGGGCGCTCAGAACACTGAAGCTTTCTTT. The chain couples TRBV25-1 to TRBJ1-1; the D gene is possibly TRBD1 (6 bases). The CDR3 loop spans 16 amino acids. V was cut by 1 base and J by 1 base, with 13 bases left in between. The germline V gene encodes CDR1 MGHDK and CDR2 SYGVNS.

This clone counts as large. The genes are TRBV9 and TRBJ1-2; no clear D gene. CDR1 SGDLS and CDR2 YYNGEE come from the germline V gene. CDR3 size: 13 residues. The V and J ends lost 0 bases and 8 bases respectively, with 11 bases between them. The CDR3 spells CASSVATQEGYTF. The CDR3 DNA follows: TGTGCCAGCAGCGTAGCTACGCAAGAAGGCTACACCTTC.

This chain joins TRBV18 and TRBJ1-1; D is unresolved. Germline CDR1 reads KGHSH; CDR2 reads LQKENI. The CDR3 sequence is 14 residues long. The V and J ends lost 1 base and 0 bases respectively, with 6 bases between them. The DNA of the CDR3 is TGTGCCAGCTCACCACAGCCCATGAACACTGAAGCTTTCTTT. Amino acid sequence: CASSPQPMNTEAFF. The full variable domain, in which reference TRBV18 and TRBJ1-1 provide the parts outside the CDR3, is NAGVMQNPRHLVRRRGQEARLRCSPMKGHSHVYWYRQLPEEGLKFMVYLQKENIIDESGMPKERFSAEFPKEGPSILRIQQVVRGDSAAYFCASSPQPMNTEAFFGQGTRLTVV.

V gene TRBV5-1 combines with J gene TRBJ2-5; 7 bases line up with TRBD1. V gave up 3 bases and J gave up 1 base; unmatched junction bases: 3. In germline, CDR1 is SGHRS, CDR2 YFSETQ. The CDR3 consists of 14 residues. Written as DNA, the CDR3 is TGCGCCAGCAGCTCACGGGACAGCCAAGAGACCCAGTACTTC. Residues: CASSSRDSQETQYF.

In the case of this clone: One end of the junction does not line up with germline, which may come from a read error. The chain employs TRBV6-8 and TRBJ2-7; D not resolved. Germline lookup yields CDR1 MNHGY and CDR2 SAAAGT. This CDR3 comprises 13 residues. CDR3 loop: CAISVFETYEQYF. CDR3 nucleotides: TGTGCCATCAGTGTATTCGAGACCTACGAGCAGTACTTC.

This CDR3 is CASSRGTETSTDTQYF. The CDR3 nucleotides are TGTGCCAGCTCACGCGGGACGGAAACTAGCACAGATACGCAGTATTTT. The rearrangement joins TRBV18 to TRBJ2-3; TRBD2 is a possible D gene (6 bases). The CDR3 extends over 16 amino acids. Trimming removed 4 bases from V and 0 bases from J, with 14 bases in between. The germline CDR1 and CDR2 sequences are KGHSH and LQKENI.

This clone was seen many times. This chain joins TRBV11-3 and TRBJ1-2; D unclear. The CDR3 covers 14 residues. V was shortened by 1 base and J by 8 bases, with 14 bases between the two germline ends. Germline V gives CDR1 SGHNT, CDR2 YENEEA. The CDR3: CASSLVVSNRGYTF. CDR3 in DNA: TGTGCCAGCAGCTTAGTAGTCTCCAATAGAGGCTACACCTTC.

This clone was seen repeatedly, ten times or more. The chain joins TRBV25-1 to TRBJ2-2, with 7 bases that match TRBD2. V lost 3 bases, J lost 7 bases, and 8 bases stayed unmatched. Germline loops: CDR1 MGHDK, CDR2 SYGVNS. CDR3 size: 15 residues. Here the CDR3 reads CASSDDGGRGGELFF. CDR3 sequence (DNA): TGTGCCAGCAGTGATGACGGGGGGAGGGGCGGGGAGCTGTTTTTT.

This clone is large (0.1 to 1%) by share. The chain recombines TRBV4-1 with TRBJ1-1; D call uncertain. Germline CDR1 MGHRA, CDR2 YSYEKL. The V gene lost 1 base and the J gene lost 9 bases, with 12 bases spanning the gap. The CDR3 is made up of 13 amino acids. The CDR3 DNA is TGCGCCAGCAGCCAAGTCTACCGAACCCAAGCTTTCTTT. It codes for CASSQVYRTQAFF.

The rearrangement links TRBV12-5 to TRBJ1-1, with D possibly matching TRBD1 (5 bases). Germline CDR1 LGHNT, CDR2 FRNRAP. The CDR3 is 13 residues long. The CDR3 region has the DNA TGTGCCAGCTACTACGAGAGGGGCACTGAAGCTTTCTTT. Translating it yields CASYYERGTEAFF.

In its sample, this clone ranks as medium-sized. The rearrangement uses TRBV6-8 and TRBJ2-2; D is possibly TRBD1 or TRBD2 (5 bases each). The CDR3 is 14 amino acids. Germline V gene sequence: CDR1 MNHGY, CDR2 SAAAGT. The V and J ends lost 4 bases and 8 bases respectively, with 14 bases between them. The CDR3 DNA reads as TGTGCCAGCAGTTTCGGGGCCACACTAGGGGAGCTGTTTTTT. It yields the protein CASSFGATLGELFF.

This clone was observed at least ten times. The DNA of the CDR3 is TGTGCCAGCAGCTTAACGGTGGCCGGCCAAGAGACCCAGTACTTC. Its protein product is CASSLTVAGQETQYF. The V gene is TRBV11-3, the J gene TRBJ2-5; the D is unclear. The CDR3 runs to 15 residues. Trimming pared 2 bases from V and 1 base from J, leaving 11 bases between. The germline V gene has CDR1 SGHNT and CDR2 YENEEA.

This clone is labeled as medium-sized. The chain joins TRBV11-3 to TRBJ1-3; D gene ambiguous. This CDR3 region has 16 residues. The germline V gene encodes CDR1 SGHNT and CDR2 YENEEA. Trimming left V 5 bases short and J 2 bases short, with 16 bases between. CDR3 amino acids: CASSPPPGGPGNTIYF. The CDR3 DNA sequence: TGTGCCAGCAGCCCGCCCCCGGGAGGGCCTGGAAACACCATATATTTT.

This clone is termed medium-sized. This rearrangement joins TRBV9 to TRBJ1-3; maybe TRBD1 (6 bases). V was shortened by 4 bases and J by 0 bases, with 14 bases between the two germline ends. The germline V gene encodes CDR1 SGDLS and CDR2 YYNGEE. The CDR3 is made up of 16 amino acids. Written as DNA, the CDR3 is TGTGCCAGCAGCCCCCGACAGGCCTCCTCTGGAAACACCATATATTTT. This gives the protein CASSPRQASSGNTIYF.

The V gene is TRBV18, the J gene TRBJ2-7; 10 bases align to TRBD1. With 1 base clipped from V and 4 bases from J, the junction kept 4 bases outside the gene matches. Germline-derived CDR1 and CDR2 are KGHSH and LQKENI. This CDR3 is 15 amino acids long. The CDR3 region is CASSPLGQGDYEQYF. The CDR3, as DNA: TGTGCCAGCTCACCACTAGGACAGGGGGATTACGAGCAGTACTTC.

By its share, this clone is medium-sized. CDR3 sequence reads: CASSHLGGNTEAFF. As DNA, the CDR3 is TGTGCCAGCAGCCATCTGGGGGGGAACACTGAAGCTTTCTTT. V usage is TRBV11-3 and J usage is TRBJ1-1, with D perhaps matching TRBD1 (5 bases). The CDR3 has 14 residues. Germline values: CDR1 SGHNT, CDR2 YENEEA. V dropped 5 bases and J dropped 1 base, with 11 bases sitting between them.

In this sample, this clone is medium-sized (0.01 to 0.1%). The V gene is TRBV6-8, the J gene TRBJ1-2; 8 bases are a match to TRBD1. CDR3 length: 16 residues. After removal of 4 bases from V and 6 bases from J, the junction contained 13 bases not matched to a gene. Germline loops: CDR1 MNHGY, CDR2 SAAAGT. CDR3 in DNA: TGTGCCAGCAGTTCCGCCCTAATTGGACAGGGCGATGGCTACACCTTC. Protein: CASSSALIGQGDGYTF.

This clone ranks as medium-sized (0.01 to 0.1%). The J gene is TRBJ1-5, the V gene TRBV11-3; the D gene is possibly TRBD1 (5 bases). The V end was cut by 2 bases, the J end by 2 bases, with 10 bases between. Germline CDR1 is SGHNT and CDR2 is YENEEA. The CDR3 has 15 amino acids. Written as DNA, the CDR3 is TGTGCCAGCAGCTTATTTCAGGGTGGCAATCAGCCCCAGCATTTT. Its protein product is CASSLFQGGNQPQHF.

The chain has TRBV12-5 and TRBJ1-5, with a tentative D call TRBD1 (5 bases). Germline V gene sequence: CDR1 LGHNT, CDR2 FRNRAP. CDR3 length equals 16 residues. V lost 2 bases to trimming and J lost 0 bases, with 11 bases between them. Here the CDR3 reads CASGLSGTVSNQPQHF. The CDR3 DNA is TGTGCTAGTGGTTTGTCCGGGACTGTTAGCAATCAGCCCCAGCATTTT.

V gene TRBV18 combines with J gene TRBJ1-1, with D hard to call. Germline CDR1 KGHSH, CDR2 LQKENI. V was clipped by 3 bases and J by 3 bases, with 8 bases between them. The length of the CDR3 is 13 residues. The CDR3, as DNA: TGTGCCAGCTCACCGGAGGGAGACACTGAAGCTTTCTTT. Translation: CASSPEGDTEAFF.

This clone appeared a few times. V and J are TRBV14 and TRBJ1-2, with D unresolved. Germline CDR1 SGHDN, CDR2 FVKESK. V dropped 1 base and J dropped 8 bases, with 11 bases sitting between them. This CDR3 has 13 residues. The CDR3 sequence is CASSQAGVGGYTF. DNA of the CDR3: TGTGCCAGCAGCCAAGCCGGGGTCGGGGGCTACACCTTC.

V usage is TRBV11-3 and J usage is TRBJ1-5; 8 bases line up with TRBD1. The CDR3 has 15 residues. Germline CDR1 reads SGHNT; CDR2 reads YENEEA. V was clipped by 5 bases and J by 3 bases; unmatched bases: 6. Here the CDR3 DNA reads TGTGCCAGCAGCCAGACAGGGGTGGACAATCAGCCCCAGCATTTT. It is translated as CASSQTGVDNQPQHF.

V gene TRBV30 combines with J gene TRBJ2-5; D not resolved. The germline V gene has CDR1 GTSNPN and CDR2 SVGIG (reference sequence). There are 14 residues in the CDR3. V shed 0 bases and J shed 5 bases, with 13 bases lying between them. The CDR3 DNA follows: TGTGCCTGGAGTGTACCCGGCCAGTCGGAGACCCAGTACTTC. It codes for CAWSVPGQSETQYF. Full variable domain (outside the CDR3, taken from reference TRBV30 and TRBJ2-5): SQTIHQWPATLVQPVGSPLSLECTVEGTSNPNLYWYRQAAGRGLQLLFYSVGIGQISSEVPQNLSASRPQDRQFILSSKKLLLSDSGFYLCAWSVPGQSETQYFGPGTRLLVL.

In this sample, this clone is medium-sized (0.01 to 0.1%). Here the CDR3 reads CASSPGLAGGLTGELFF. CDR3 DNA sequence: TGTGCCAGCAGCCCGGGACTAGCGGGGGGTCTAACCGGGGAGCTGTTTTTT. The rearrangement links TRBV11-3 to TRBJ2-2; 15 positions agree with TRBD2. CDR3 length: 17 residues. Germline V lookup: CDR1 SGHNT, CDR2 YENEEA. V shed 5 bases, J shed 5 bases, and the junction held 6 bases outside the gene matches. The whole variable domain, filled in from reference TRBV11-3 and TRBJ2-2, reads EAGVVQSPRYKIIEKKQPVAFWCNPISGHNTLYWYLQNLGQGPELLIRYENEEAVDDSQLPKDRFSAERLKGVDSTLKIQPAELGDSAVYLCASSPGLAGGLTGELFFGEGSRLTVL.

By sample share, this clone is medium-sized (0.01 to 0.1%). The chain couples TRBV9 to TRBJ1-1, with D possibly matching TRBD1 (5 bases). The CDR3 length is 14 residues. V was pared by 2 bases and J by 2 bases, with 10 bases between. The germline gives CDR1 SGDLS, CDR2 YYNGEE. The CDR3 region has the DNA TGTGCCAGCAGCGTGACAGACAGAAACACTGAAGCTTTCTTT. Translation gives CASSVTDRNTEAFF.

The chain carries TRBV9 and TRBJ2-7, with D possibly TRBD2 on 5 matching bases. The CDR3 consists of 14 residues. The germline CDR1 and CDR2 sequences are SGDLS and YYNGEE. The V end was cut by 5 bases, the J end by 4 bases, with 16 bases between. CDR3 sequence: CASRSSGSGYEQYF. CDR3 DNA: TGTGCCAGCAGGTCGTCGGGGAGTGGGTACGAGCAGTACTTC. Full variable domain (remainder filled in from reference TRBV9 and TRBJ2-7): DSGVTQTPKHLITATGQRVTLRCSPRSGDLSVYWYQQSLDQGLQFLIQYYNGEERAKGNILERFSAQQFPDLHSELNLSSLELGDSALYFCASRSSGSGYEQYFGPGTRLTVT.

The chain is built from TRBV29-1 and TRBJ1-4; a possible D gene is TRBD1 (5 bases). Germline assignment: CDR1 SQVTM and CDR2 ANQGSEA. The CDR3 loop spans 12 amino acids. Trimming shortened V by 7 bases and J by 8 bases, and 14 bases separated the two germline ends. The CDR3 DNA is TGCAGCGGCGGGACGGTGGAGGAAAAACTGTTTTTT. It yields the protein CSGGTVEEKLFF.

This clone occurred many times. The chain employs TRBV11-3 and TRBJ2-7; 7 positions match TRBD2. This CDR3 has 17 amino acids. Trimming at V came to 4 bases and at J to 2 bases, leaving 14 bases not matched to a gene. Germline CDR1 SGHNT, CDR2 YENEEA. Written as DNA, the CDR3 is TGTGCCAGCAGCTCAGGAGGCGGGCGGGGGAGAACCTACGAGCAGTACTTC. This encodes CASSSGGGRGRTYEQYF.

The rearrangement uses TRBV6-8 and TRBJ1-1; no definite D call. The CDR3 sequence is 14 residues long. CDR1 MNHGY and CDR2 SAAAGT come from the germline V gene. V was clipped by 5 bases and J by 6 bases, with 16 bases between them. The CDR3: CASSADAGVAEAFF. The CDR3 region has the DNA TGTGCCAGCAGTGCGGACGCCGGGGTTGCTGAAGCTTTCTTT.

The chain employs TRBV15 and TRBJ2-1; D is perhaps TRBD2 (5 bases). V gave up 0 bases and J gave up 2 bases, with 8 bases separating them. The CDR3 sequence is 15 residues long. Looked up from germline, CDR1 is LNHNV and CDR2 is YYDKDF (reference sequence). CDR3 sequence (DNA): TGTGCCACCAGCAGAGATGTCGGGACCTACAATGAGCAGTTCTTC. Translating it yields CATSRDVGTYNEQFF.